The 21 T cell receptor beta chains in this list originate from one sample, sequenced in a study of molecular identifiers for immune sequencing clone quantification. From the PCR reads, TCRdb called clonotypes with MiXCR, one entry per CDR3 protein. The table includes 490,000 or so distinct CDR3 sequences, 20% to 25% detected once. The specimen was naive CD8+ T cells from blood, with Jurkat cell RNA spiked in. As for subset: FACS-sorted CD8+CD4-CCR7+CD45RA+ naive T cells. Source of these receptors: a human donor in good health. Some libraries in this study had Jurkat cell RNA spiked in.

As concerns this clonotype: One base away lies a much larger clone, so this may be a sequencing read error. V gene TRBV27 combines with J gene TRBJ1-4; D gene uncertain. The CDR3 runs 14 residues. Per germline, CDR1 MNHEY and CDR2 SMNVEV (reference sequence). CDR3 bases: TGTGCCAGCAGTTTATTGGCTTCTAATGGAAAACTGTTTTTT. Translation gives CASSLLASNGKLFF.

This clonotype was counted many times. CDR3 residues: CASSLEVAGELFF. The CDR3 nucleotides are TGTGCCAGCAGCCTGGAAGTGGCCGGGGAGCTGTTTTTT. The chain links TRBV7-6 to TRBJ2-2, with D uncertain. The CDR3 is 13 residues long. Trimming took off 5 bases at V and 6 bases at J, with 10 bases between the two ends. Germline values: CDR1 SGHVS, CDR2 FNYEAQ.

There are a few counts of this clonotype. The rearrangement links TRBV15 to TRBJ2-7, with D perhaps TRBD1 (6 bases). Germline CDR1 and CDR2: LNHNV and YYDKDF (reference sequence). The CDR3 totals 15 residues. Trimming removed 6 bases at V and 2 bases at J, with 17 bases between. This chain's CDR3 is CATRKDRSHAYEQYF. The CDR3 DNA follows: TGTGCCACCAGGAAAGACAGGTCGCACGCCTACGAGCAGTACTTC.

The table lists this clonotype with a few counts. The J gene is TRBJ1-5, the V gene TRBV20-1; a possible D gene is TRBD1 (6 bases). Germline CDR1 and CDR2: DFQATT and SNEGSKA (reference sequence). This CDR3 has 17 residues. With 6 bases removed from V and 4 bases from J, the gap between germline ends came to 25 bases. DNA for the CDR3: TGCAGTGCCGCACATAAGCCCAGGGGAGCGGGAAATCAGCCCCAGCATTTT. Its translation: CSAAHKPRGAGNQPQHF.

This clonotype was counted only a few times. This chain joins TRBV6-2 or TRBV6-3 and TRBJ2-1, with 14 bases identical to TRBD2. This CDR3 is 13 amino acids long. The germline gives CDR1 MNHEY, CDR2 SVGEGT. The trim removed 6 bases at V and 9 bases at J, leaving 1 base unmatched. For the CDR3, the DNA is TGTGCCAGCAGCGGACTAGCGGGAGGTGAGCAGTTCTTC. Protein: CASSGLAGGEQFF.

The CDR3 spells CASSLAQGGVTEAFF. CDR3 nucleotides: TGTGCCAGCAGCTTAGCGCAAGGAGGGGTCACTGAAGCTTTCTTT. J is TRBJ1-1 and V is TRBV7-9; possibly TRBD1 for D (5 bases). CDR1 and CDR2 (germline): SEHNR, FQNEAQ (reference sequence). V was pared by 0 bases and J by 4 bases, with 12 bases between. The CDR3 covers 15 residues.

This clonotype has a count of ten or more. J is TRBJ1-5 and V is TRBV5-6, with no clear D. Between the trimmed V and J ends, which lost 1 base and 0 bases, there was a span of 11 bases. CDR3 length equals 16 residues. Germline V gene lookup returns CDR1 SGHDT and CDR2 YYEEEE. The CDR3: CASSLSIHDSNQPQHF. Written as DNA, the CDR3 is TGTGCCAGCAGCTTGAGCATCCATGATAGCAATCAGCCCCAGCATTTT.

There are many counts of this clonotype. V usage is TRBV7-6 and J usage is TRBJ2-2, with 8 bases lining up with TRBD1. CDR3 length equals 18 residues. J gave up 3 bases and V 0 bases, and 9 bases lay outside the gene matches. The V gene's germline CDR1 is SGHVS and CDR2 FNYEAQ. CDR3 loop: CASSLALGRGLHTGELFF. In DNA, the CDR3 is TGTGCCAGCAGCTTAGCTTTGGGCAGGGGGCTGCACACCGGGGAGCTGTTTTTT.

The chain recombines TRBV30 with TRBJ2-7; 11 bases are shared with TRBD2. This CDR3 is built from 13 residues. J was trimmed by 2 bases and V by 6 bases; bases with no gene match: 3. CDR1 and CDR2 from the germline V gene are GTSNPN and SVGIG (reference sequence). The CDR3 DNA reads TGTGCCTGCTTAGCGGGAGGGACCTACGAGCAGTACTTC. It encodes CACLAGGTYEQYF.

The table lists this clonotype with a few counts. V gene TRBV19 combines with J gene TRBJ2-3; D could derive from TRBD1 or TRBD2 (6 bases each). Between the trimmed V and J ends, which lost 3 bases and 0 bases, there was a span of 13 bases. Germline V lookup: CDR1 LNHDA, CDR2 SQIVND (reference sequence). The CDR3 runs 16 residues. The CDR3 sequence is CASSMGGSTSTDTQYF. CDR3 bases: TGTGCCAGTAGTATGGGGGGCAGTACGAGCACAGATACGCAGTATTTT. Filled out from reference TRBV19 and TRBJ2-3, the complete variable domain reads DGGITQSPKYLFRKEGQNVTLSCEQNLNHDAMYWYRQDPGQGLRLIYYSQIVNDFQKGDIAEGYSVSREKKESFPLTVTSAQKNPTAFYLCASSMGGSTSTDTQYFGPGTRLTVL.

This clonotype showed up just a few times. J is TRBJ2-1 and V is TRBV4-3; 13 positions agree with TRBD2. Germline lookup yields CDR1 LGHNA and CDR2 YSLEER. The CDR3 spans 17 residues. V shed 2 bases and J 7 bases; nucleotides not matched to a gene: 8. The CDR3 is CASSQRTSGSLGNEQFF. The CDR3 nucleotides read TGCGCCAGCAGCCAAAGGACTAGCGGGAGTTTGGGTAATGAGCAGTTCTTC.

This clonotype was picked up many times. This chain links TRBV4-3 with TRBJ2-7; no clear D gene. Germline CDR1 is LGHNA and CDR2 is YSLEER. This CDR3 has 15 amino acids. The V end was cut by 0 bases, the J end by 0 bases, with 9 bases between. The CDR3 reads CASSQDYPGSYEQYF. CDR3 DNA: TGCGCCAGCAGCCAAGATTACCCCGGCTCCTACGAGCAGTACTTC.

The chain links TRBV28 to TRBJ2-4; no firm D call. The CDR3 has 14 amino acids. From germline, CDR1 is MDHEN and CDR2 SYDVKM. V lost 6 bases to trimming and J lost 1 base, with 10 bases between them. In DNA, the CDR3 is TGTGCCAGCAGCGGGTTGGCGGCCAAAAACATTCAGTACTTC. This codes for CASSGLAAKNIQYF.

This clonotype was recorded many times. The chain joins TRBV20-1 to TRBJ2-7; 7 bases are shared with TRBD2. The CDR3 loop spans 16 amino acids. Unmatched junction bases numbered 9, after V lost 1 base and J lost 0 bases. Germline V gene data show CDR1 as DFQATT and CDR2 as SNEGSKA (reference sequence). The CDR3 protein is CSARGGSGKSSYEQYF. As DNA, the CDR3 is TGCAGTGCTAGAGGGGGGAGCGGGAAAAGCTCCTACGAGCAGTACTTC.

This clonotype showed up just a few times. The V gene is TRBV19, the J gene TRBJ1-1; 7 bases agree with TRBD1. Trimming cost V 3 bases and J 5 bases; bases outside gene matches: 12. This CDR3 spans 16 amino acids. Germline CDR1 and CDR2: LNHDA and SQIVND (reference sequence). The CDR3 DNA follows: TGTGCCAGTAGTATCACCCTTACAGGGGAAGTGACTGAAGCTTTCTTT. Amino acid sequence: CASSITLTGEVTEAFF.

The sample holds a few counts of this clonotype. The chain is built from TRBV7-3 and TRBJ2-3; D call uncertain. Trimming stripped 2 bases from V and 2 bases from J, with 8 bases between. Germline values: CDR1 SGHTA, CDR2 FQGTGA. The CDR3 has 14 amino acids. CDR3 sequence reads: CASSLYGFTDTQYF. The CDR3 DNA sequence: TGTGCCAGCAGCTTATATGGCTTCACAGATACGCAGTATTTT.

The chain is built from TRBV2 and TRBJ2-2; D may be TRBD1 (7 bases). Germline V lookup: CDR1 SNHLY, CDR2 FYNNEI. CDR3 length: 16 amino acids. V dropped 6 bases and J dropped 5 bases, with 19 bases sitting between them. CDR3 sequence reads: CASRGDRDRGTGELFF. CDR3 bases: TGTGCCAGCAGAGGCGACAGGGACCGGGGGACCGGGGAGCTGTTTTTT.

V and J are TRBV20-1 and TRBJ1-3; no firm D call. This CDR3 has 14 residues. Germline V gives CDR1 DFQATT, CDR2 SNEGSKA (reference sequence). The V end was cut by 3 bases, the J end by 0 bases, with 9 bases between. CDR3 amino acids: CSARELNSGNTIYF. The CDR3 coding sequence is TGCAGTGCTAGGGAACTCAACTCTGGAAACACCATATATTTT.

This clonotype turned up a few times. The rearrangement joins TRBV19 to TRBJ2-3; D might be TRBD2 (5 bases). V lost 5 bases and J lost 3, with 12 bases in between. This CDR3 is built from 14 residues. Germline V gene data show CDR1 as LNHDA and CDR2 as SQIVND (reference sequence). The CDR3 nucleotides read TGTGCCAGTAGTCCGGACTTCTTAACAGATACGCAGTATTTT. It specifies CASSPDFLTDTQYF.

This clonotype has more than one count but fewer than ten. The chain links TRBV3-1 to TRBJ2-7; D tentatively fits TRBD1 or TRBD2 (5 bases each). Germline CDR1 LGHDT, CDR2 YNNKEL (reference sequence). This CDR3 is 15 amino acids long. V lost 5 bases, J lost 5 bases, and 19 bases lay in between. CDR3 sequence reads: CASSSLDNMGDEQYF. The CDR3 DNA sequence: TGTGCCAGCAGCTCCCTTGATAATATGGGGGACGAGCAGTACTTC.

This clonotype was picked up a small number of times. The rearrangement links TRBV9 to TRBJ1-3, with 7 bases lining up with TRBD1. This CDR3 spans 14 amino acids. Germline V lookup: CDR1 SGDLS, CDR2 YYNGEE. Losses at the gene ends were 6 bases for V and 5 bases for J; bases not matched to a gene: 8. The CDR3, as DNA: TGTGCCAGCAATCGACAGGGTGGTCGAAACACCATATATTTT. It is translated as CASNRQGGRNTIYF.